This is a list of T cell receptor beta chains from one sample in a study of cytomegalovirus exposure and HLA in healthy donors. Some clones are missing from TCRdb's copy, which holds only in-frame ones; the method was immunoSEQ multiplex PCR. The sample has around 57,000 clones, around 90% seen once. Sample: PBMCs. These TCRs come from a man in his thirties or forties in good health and CMV-seropositive. Both conserved end residues are part of each CDR3. A D gene is named only where the DNA matches it firmly. Clone sizes are given selectively: once, few, many, or a class where the clone is expanded.

>TRBV29-1|-|TRBJ1-6|14|-
TGCAGCGTAGGAGAAGGATTTTATAATTCACCCCTCCACTTT
CSVGEGFYNSPLHF
>TRBV5-6|-|TRBJ2-2|14|-
TGTGCCAGCAGGATCAGGAGGACCACCGGGGAGCTGTTTTTT
CASRIRRTTGELFF
>TRBV29-1|-|TRBJ2-3|13|-
TGCAGCGTCCGAGCGGAGATCACAGATACGCAGTATTTT
CSVRAEITDTQYF
>TRBV6-6|TRBD1|TRBJ2-7|16|-
TGTGCCAGCAGTTACGCCCCGGGACAGGGTGCCTACGAGCAGTACTTC
CASSYAPGQGAYEQYF
>TRBV6-4|TRBD1|TRBJ2-2|15|-
TGTGCCACCGCACCCGGACAGGGTTGGACCGGGGAGCTGTTTTTT
CATAPGQGWTGELFF
>TRBV6-1|-|TRBJ2-5|18|-
TGTGCCAGCAGTGAAGGGCCGATGTGGCAAACAGTACAAGAGACCCAGTACTTC
CASSEGPMWQTVQETQYF
>TRBV7-9|-|TRBJ2-7|12|-
TGTGCCAGCAGCTTAAATGAGGAGGACGCCATCTTC
CASSLNEEDAIF
>TRBV6-5|-|TRBJ1-3|13|-
TGTGCCAGCAGTTACCAACCGGGGGACACCATATATTTT
CASSYQPGDTIYF
>TRBV5-1|-|TRBJ1-1|16|-
TGCGCCAGCAGCTTGGGCTTTCCGGGTATGGAGACTGAAGCTTTCTTT
CASSLGFPGMETEAFF
>TRBV11-3|TRBD2|TRBJ2-2|16|few
TGTGCCAGCAGCCCCCGGACTAGCGGGAGTACCGGGGAGCTGTTTTTT
CASSPRTSGSTGELFF
>TRBV9|TRBD2|TRBJ2-1|16|-
TGTGCCAGCAGCGTAGGTCCGGGAGGGAATTACAATGAGCAGTTCTTC
CASSVGPGGNYNEQFF
>TRBV2|TRBD1|TRBJ1-2|13|-
TGTGCCAGCTCAAAAGACAGGGCTGGCGGCTACACCTTC
CASSKDRAGGYTF
>TRBV5-1|TRBD2|TRBJ2-3|17|-
TGCGCCAGCAGCTTGGATTCCGGGGGGGAGGGCACAGATACGCAGTATTTT
CASSLDSGGEGTDTQYF
>TRBV7-7|-|TRBJ2-2|15|-
TGTGCTAGCAGCTTATACCAGGGCAACACCGGGGAGCTGTTTTTT
CASSLYQGNTGELFF
>TRBV7-9|TRBD2|TRBJ2-1|18|-
TGTGCCAGCAGCAGGACTAGCGGGAGTGGGGGGGTTTACAATGAGCAGTTCTTC
CASSRTSGSGGVYNEQFF
>TRBV11-2|-|TRBJ2-4|17|-
TGTGCCAGCAGCTTAGATACACCGGGGTTCGCCAAAAACATTCAGTACTTC
CASSLDTPGFAKNIQYF
>TRBV9|-|TRBJ1-5|15|-
TGTGCCAGCAGCCCGGGACAAATTAGCAATCAGCCCCAGCATTTT
CASSPGQISNQPQHF
>TRBV10-1|TRBD2|TRBJ2-5|16|-
TGCGCCAGCAGTGGCTCTAGCGGGATAGTCCAAGAGACCCAGTACTTC
CASSGSSGIVQETQYF
>TRBV5-1|-|TRBJ2-1|15|-
TGCGCCAGCAGCTTGAGTGTGGGAGCGGGCAATGAGCAGTTCTTC
CASSLSVGAGNEQFF
>TRBV10-3|-|TRBJ2-1|11|few
TGTGCCATCAGTGACGGGAATGAGCAGTTCTTC
CAISDGNEQFF
>TRBV7-3|TRBD1|TRBJ2-5|15|-
TGTGCCAGCAGCTATTCAGGGGGCGGGCAAGAGACCCAGTACTTC
CASSYSGGGQETQYF
>TRBV28|TRBD1|TRBJ1-1|17|-
TGTGCCAGCAGTCCCGAGACAGGGCGGGATATGGGCACTGAAGCTTTCTTT
CASSPETGRDMGTEAFF